This TCR beta chain was documented in a study of graft-versus-host responses after intestinal transplantation (dated by TCRdb to 2020 to 2023). For the wider study: Multivisceral, liver-intestinal, or isolated intestinal transplants were received by the recipients. Of the roughly 24 intestinal transplant recipients enrolled in the cohort, one of whom was a retransplant, a few patients without pretransplant specimens were excluded. Rather than being sequenced by the commercial service, samples from a few later patients were sequenced in-house on an Illumina MiSeq and processed with MiXCR. All recipients received anti-thymocyte globulin induction followed by maintenance tacrolimus and steroids for around three years. Donor T cell macrochimerism was defined as a peak of at least 4% donor T cells among recipient peripheral blood mononuclear cells. After intestinal transplantation, graft-versus-host and host-versus-graft alloreactive T cell clones in the graft, circulation and bone marrow were tracked using bulk TCR-beta CDR3 sequencing. To identify alloreactive clones, pre-transplant mixed lymphocyte reaction products were sequenced and then compared with unstimulated pre-transplant donor and recipient T cells.

The library was built by means of the immunoSEQ multiplex PCR assay. For most patients, genomic DNA was isolated with the Qiagen DNeasy Blood and Tissue Kit and sent frozen to Adaptive Biotechnologies for TCR sequencing. For most patients, genomic DNA was subjected to high-throughput TCR-beta CDR3 sequencing by Adaptive Biotechnologies. In the paper's pipeline: Adaptive's ImmunoSEQ software was the source of the TCR sequencing data for about 20 patients, while a few other patients were processed with MiXCR and VDJtools. To correct CD4 versus CD8 sorting errors, sequences present in both subsets at a frequency ratio below 5:1 were removed. Because the origin of CDR3 nucleotide sequences shared between donor and recipient could not be assigned, those sequences were removed. To be classed as alloreactive, a clone needed at least 2-fold expansion over unstimulated cells and a minimum CFSE-low frequency of 0.002% (template counts) or 0.001% (read counts). Clones were considered mappable if detected in sequenced pre-transplant spleen, lymph node, or MLR CFSE-low populations of the donor or recipient. The cumulative frequency of alloreactive clones was calculated as a percentage of all sequences, weighted by copy number. As stored in TCRdb, this immuneACCESS dataset retains in-frame rearrangements with V and J assigned. A fraction of the clones does not appear; measured against another copy, unresolved V genes explain less than half of the discrepancy, and the remainder lacks a known reason. Clonal size and the V and J genes are those of that table, whereas D and trimming came from the DNA. The sample table holds more than 65,000 clones, of which 84% were seen once. 0.39% of the sample is in the top ten clones.

CDR1 is given as SNHLY and CDR2 as FYNNEI, both from the germline V gene. Reading from cysteine to phenylalanine, the CDR3 counts 16 amino acids. The retained sequence is limited to the CDR3, 48 bases, with the frame set at the first base. V loses 5 bases at its end and J loses 8 bases; junction bases beyond the gene matches: 11. As regards this clone: The antigen this receptor binds is unknown. The record has no base qualities; no much larger clone is one base away.

What the study reported, not specific to this receptor: The relatively low number and heterogeneity of intestinal transplant patients limited the conclusions. High GvH to HvG T cell clonal ratios were observed in the allografts of patients with donor T cell macrochimerism. Early after transplant, declines in HvG clones were associated with peak levels of circulating GvH clones. GvH clones turned up in recipient bone marrow, with some appearing earlier in ileal mucosa or blood, a pattern consistent with an intestinal mucosal origin.

What the time point label conveys for this sample: cells obtained before transplantation from donor or recipient. CD3+CD4+ and CD3+CD8+ populations were FACS-sorted from unstimulated pre-transplant donor and recipient cells taken from spleen or lymph nodes. The source is a human donor who was the organ donor for an intestinal transplant. Sequences were derived from unstimulated CD4+ T cells sorted from spleen or lymph node cells, sampled before transplant. The chain uses TRBV2 and TRBJ2-2; 10 central nucleotides agree with TRBD1. The CDR3 has the sequence CASSRLVGQGGGELFF. The DNA reads as follows: TGTGCCAGCAGTCGACTGGTTGGACAGGGGGGTGGGGAGCTGTTTTTT.